This T cell receptor (beta chain) was documented in a study of post-analysis software for immune sequencing data. Study-level background: As for disease course, relapsing-remitting, secondary progressive and progressive-relapsing multiple sclerosis were all included. Study-wide points: Among 5 or 6 TRBV segments more frequent in patients than controls were TRBV5-6, TRBV5-1 and TRBV20-1. Multiple sclerosis patients showed significantly lower normalized Chao1 diversity than controls did. Samples made in the same batch grouped tightly together by F measure.

Unique molecular identifiers tagged the TCR beta cDNA libraries. Each batch of roughly 1 to 10 million T cells produced 450,000 to 500,000 cDNA molecules. Via MiXCR, TCRdb re-called the PCR reads, giving one row per CDR3 protein. Of roughly 400,000 distinct CDR3 sequences in the sample, roughly 38% were seen once. This clonotype occurred a few times. Its antigen is as yet unknown. Trimming stripped 0 bases from V and 8 bases from J, with 20 bases between. Per germline, CDR1 DFQATT and CDR2 SNEGSKA (reference sequence). CDR3 length: 16 amino acids. This rearrangement joins TRBV20-1 to TRBJ2-1, with TRBD2 as a possible D gene (5 bases). This receptor was taken from a girl aged 2 to 9 with multiple sclerosis. The specimen was blood. CDR3 sequence reads: CSARDLGSGIFYEQFF. In nucleotides, the CDR3 is TGCAGTGCTAGAGATTTGGGTTCCGGGATTTTCTATGAGCAGTTCTTC.